The 2 T cell receptor beta chains given below trace back to one sample, sequenced in a study of T cell responses to AZD1222 COVID-19 vaccine (dated by TCRdb to the early 2020s). Interpreted using the paper, the time point label stands for: about 28 days (+/-7) after the second vaccine dose. Library construction relied on the immunoSEQ multiplex PCR assay. TCRdb took this table from immuneACCESS and kept in-frame rearrangements with V and J called. Such tables lack part of the clones; where checked against another copy, unresolved V genes explain under half of the gap, and the rest is unexplained. The sample table records some 200,000 clones; 88% of these occur just once. The top ten hold 25% to 30% of the sample. This specimen was peripheral blood, taken 28 days after the second AZD1222 dose. Receptor source: an adult who received the AZD1222 COVID-19 vaccine.

This clone turned up a few times. This chain links TRBV29-1 with TRBJ2-7; D gene unclear. The V end was cut by 6 bases, the J end by 0 bases, with 12 bases between. The germline V gene encodes CDR1 SQVTM and CDR2 ANQGSEA. The CDR3 runs to 13 residues. The DNA of the CDR3 is TGCAGCGTACTTCCAGGAGTCTCCTACGAGCAGTACTTC. Protein product: CSVLPGVSYEQYF.

The rearrangement joins TRBV28 to TRBJ1-2, with 8 bases fitting TRBD1. CDR1 is MDHEN, CDR2 SYDVKM, per germline. V was pared by 3 bases and J by 7 bases, with 1 base of the junction left unmatched. This CDR3 is 12 amino acids long. The CDR3 sequence is CASSLTGAGYTF. The CDR3 DNA is TGTGCCAGCAGTTTGACAGGGGCTGGCTACACCTTC.